Listed here are 31 T cell receptor beta chains from one sample, sequenced in a study of prognosis after radiotherapy for stage I lung cancer. Genomic DNA yielded TCR beta CDR3, amplified by two-round multiplex PCR. Primers specific to each TRBV and TRBJ gene drove first-round PCR. MiXCR was run by TCRdb on the multiplex PCR reads, yielding one entry per CDR3 protein. In the table there are about 16,000 distinct CDR3 sequences, less than 35% of which are singletons. The specimen was PBMCs, collected before or after stereotactic body radiation therapy (not recorded which). All receptors come from a donor over 45 with non-small cell lung cancer.

By share, this clonotype ranks as medium-sized. The rearrangement joins TRBV6-1 to TRBJ2-2, with 7 bases identical to TRBD2. This CDR3 has 15 amino acids. V dropped 4 bases and J dropped 3; count of bases not matched to a gene: 5. Germline CDR1 reads MNHNS; CDR2 reads SASEGT. The CDR3 sequence: CASSGGTTYTGELFF. The DNA for the CDR3 is TGTGCCAGCAGTGGCGGGACTACCTACACCGGGGAGCTGTTTTTT.

This clonotype was seen many times. The chain employs TRBV6-1 and TRBJ2-2, with 9 bases lining up with TRBD1. The V gene end was trimmed by 5 bases and the J gene end by 7 bases; junction bases not matched to a gene: 5. The CDR3 covers 14 residues. Looked up from germline, CDR1 is MNHNS and CDR2 is SASEGT. In nucleotides, the CDR3 is TGTGCCAGCAGTAAACAGGGGGCGATCGGGGAGCTGTTTTTT. Translation: CASSKQGAIGELFF.

This clonotype counts as medium-sized. The V call is TRBV20-1, the J call TRBJ2-2; 8 nucleotides line up with TRBD2. CDR1 is DFQATT, CDR2 SNEGSKA, per germline (reference sequence). V trimming: 3 bases; J trimming: 5 bases; junction bases outside the gene matches: 8. This CDR3 region has 15 residues. The CDR3 loop reads CSASQAGAVTGELFF. The CDR3 DNA reads TGCAGTGCTAGTCAAGCGGGAGCTGTTACCGGGGAGCTGTTTTTT.

This clonotype has ten or more counts. The rearrangement uses TRBV19 and TRBJ2-2; D perhaps matches TRBD2 (5 bases). Germline-derived CDR1 and CDR2 are LNHDA and SQIVND (reference sequence). The length of the CDR3 is 15 residues. Trimming shortened V by 3 bases and J by 1 base, and 9 bases separated the two germline ends. The CDR3 DNA is TGTGCCAGTAGTATTGCGAGCGGGAACACCGGGGAGCTGTTTTTT. It codes for CASSIASGNTGELFF.

This clonotype was counted many times. The chain employs TRBV30 and TRBJ2-3, with a possible D match to TRBD1 (6 bases). Per germline, CDR1 GTSNPN and CDR2 SVGIG (reference sequence). The CDR3 sequence is 13 residues long. V lost 8 bases to trimming and J lost 0 bases, with 12 bases between them. CDR3 sequence: CARDTVSTDTQYF. The CDR3 nucleotides read TGTGCCCGGGACACAGTGAGCACAGATACGCAGTATTTT.

By sample share, this clonotype is medium-sized. The rearrangement uses TRBV20-1 and TRBJ2-1, with TRBD2 matching over 7 bases. The germline V gene encodes CDR1 DFQATT and CDR2 SNEGSKA (reference sequence). V was pared by 2 bases and J by 0 bases, with 4 bases of the junction left unmatched. CDR3 length: 15 amino acids. The CDR3 DNA sequence: TGCAGTGCTAGACGGCGGGACTACTCCTACAATGAGCAGTTCTTC. This gives the protein CSARRRDYSYNEQFF.

This clonotype was counted ten times or more. CDR3 sequence: CASSFRRGTDTQYF. The CDR3 DNA is TGTGCCAGCAGCTTCAGGCGGGGAACAGATACGCAGTATTTT. The chain has TRBV5-5 and TRBJ2-3, with D possibly matching TRBD2 (6 bases). The CDR3 consists of 14 residues. Trimming pared 2 bases from V and 3 bases from J, leaving 10 bases between. Germline CDR1 SGHKS, CDR2 YYEKEE (reference sequence).

This clonotype has a count of ten or more. The rearrangement joins TRBV6-1 to TRBJ2-5; TRBD1 matches 9 bases. The germline V gene encodes CDR1 MNHNS and CDR2 SASEGT. The J segment lost 5 bases and the V segment lost 6 bases, leaving 13 bases of the junction unmatched. The CDR3 is made up of 16 amino acids. The CDR3 region has the DNA TGTGCCAGCAGAAAAACAACAGGGGGCGTTGTGGAGACCCAGTACTTC. It specifies CASRKTTGGVVETQYF.

The chain couples TRBV6-1 to TRBJ2-1; no reliable D call. CDR3 size: 11 residues. Germline CDR1 reads MNHNS; CDR2 reads SASEGT. As DNA, the CDR3 is TGTGTTACCACAGTCTACAATGAGCAGTTCTTC. It yields the protein CVTTVYNEQFF.

This clonotype was seen many times. This rearrangement joins TRBV6-2 or TRBV6-3 to TRBJ1-1; no clear D. The CDR3 consists of 11 residues. Germline values: CDR1 MNHEY, CDR2 SVGEGT. The V end was cut by 5 bases, the J end by 7 bases, with 8 bases between. The chain's CDR3 is CASSPRSEAFF. CDR3 coding DNA: TGTGCCAGCAGTCCCCGCAGTGAAGCTTTCTTT.

This clonotype was recorded at least ten times. V is TRBV7-2 and J is TRBJ1-2, with a tentative D call TRBD1 (6 bases). Germline V CDR1 and CDR2: SGHTA, FQGNSA. Trimming left V 7 bases short and J 2 bases short, with 11 bases between. The CDR3 length is 13 residues. In DNA form, the CDR3 reads TGTGCCAGCACCAGGGACATGAACTATGGCTACACCTTC. Amino acid sequence: CASTRDMNYGYTF.

This clonotype was observed many times. The chain couples TRBV28 to TRBJ2-7; 7 positions agree with TRBD2. Germline V gene data show CDR1 as MDHEN and CDR2 as SYDVKM. Unmatched junction bases numbered 4, after V lost 1 base and J lost 4 bases. The CDR3 totals 14 residues. The CDR3 region has the DNA TGTGCCAGCAGTTTATTGCTAGCGGAATACGAGCAGTACTTC. Protein sequence: CASSLLLAEYEQYF.

This clonotype was detected many times. As DNA, the CDR3 is TGCAGTGCTAGAGGATCAGATATGGCCTACGAGCAGTACTTC. Amino acids: CSARGSDMAYEQYF. The chain joins TRBV20-1 to TRBJ2-7; no definite D call. The V gene lost 1 base and the J gene lost 2 bases, with 12 bases spanning the gap. Looked up from germline, CDR1 is DFQATT and CDR2 is SNEGSKA (reference sequence). The CDR3 has 14 residues.

This clonotype was detected many times. The chain joins TRBV5-8 to TRBJ2-2; 8 bases are shared with TRBD2. V dropped 4 bases and J dropped 4; count of bases not matched to a gene: 9. Germline loops: CDR1 SGHTS, CDR2 YDEGEE. This CDR3 is built from 16 residues. This CDR3 reads CASSVGTRRLTGELFF. The CDR3 DNA sequence: TGTGCCAGCAGCGTGGGGACTAGGCGTCTCACCGGGGAGCTGTTTTTT.

This clonotype was counted many times. The CDR3 nucleotides read TGTGCCAGCAGCCCAGCGGGGACTAGCGGTTACAATGAGCAGTTCTTC. Amino acid sequence: CASSPAGTSGYNEQFF. V and J are TRBV11-2 and TRBJ2-1; 11 bases match TRBD2. Germline CDR1 is SGHAT and CDR2 is FQNNGV. The CDR3 runs 16 residues. Germline trimming cut 5 bases from V and 4 bases from J; bases unmatched to any gene: 7.

This clonotype has a count of ten or more. The chain recombines TRBV7-9 with TRBJ2-7; tentatively, D is TRBD2 (6 bases). Germline V gene lookup returns CDR1 SEHNR and CDR2 FQNEAQ (reference sequence). The CDR3 is 14 amino acids. Trimming removed 0 bases at V and 1 base at J, with 7 bases between. CDR3 residues: CASSLAGLSYEQYF. Written as DNA, the CDR3 is TGTGCCAGCAGCTTAGCGGGACTTTCCTACGAGCAGTACTTC.

In the case of this clonotype: It differs at one base from a far larger clone, so likely a read error. The V call is TRBV5-1, the J call TRBJ1-2; D gene uncertain. Per the germline V gene, CDR1 is SGHRS and CDR2 is YFSETQ. There are 13 residues in the CDR3. CDR3 region: CASSFLAISDYTF. CDR3 nucleotide sequence: TGTGCCAGCAGCTTTTTAGCGATTTCTGACTACACCTTC.

This clonotype was seen at least ten times. The CDR3 DNA sequence: TGTGCCAGCAGTACCGGGACAGACACAGATACGCAGTATTTT. Translating gives CASSTGTDTDTQYF. This sequence joins TRBV6-1 and TRBJ2-3; 7 bases line up with TRBD1. The V and J ends lost 5 bases and 2 bases, in that order; junction bases with no gene match: 4. This CDR3 region has 14 residues. Germline assignment: CDR1 MNHNS and CDR2 SASEGT.

Many counts were recorded for this clonotype. This chain connects TRBV3-1 to TRBJ1-5, with D perhaps TRBD1 (5 bases). The CDR3 consists of 14 residues. The germline V and J ends were trimmed by 5 bases and 1 base, with 9 bases remaining between them. Germline assignment: CDR1 LGHDT and CDR2 YNNKEL (reference sequence). The CDR3 protein is CASSYRQSNQPQHF. Written as DNA, the CDR3 is TGTGCCAGCAGCTACAGACAGAGCAATCAGCCCCAGCATTTT.

This clonotype is categorized as medium-sized. The chain has TRBV3-1 and TRBJ2-2; TRBD2 aligns across 11 bases. Germline CDR1 and CDR2: LGHDT and YNNKEL (reference sequence). The CDR3 totals 17 residues. The ends lost 4 bases at V and 1 base at J; junction bases unmatched: 5. For the CDR3, the DNA is TGTGCCAGCAGCCTCCGAACTAGCGGGAGGAACACCGGGGAGCTGTTTTTT. Residues: CASSLRTSGRNTGELFF. Full variable domain (remainder filled in from reference TRBV3-1 and TRBJ2-2): DTAVSQTPKYLVTQMGNDKSIKCEQNLGHDTMYWYKQDSKKFLKIMFSYNNKELIINETVPNRFSPKSPDKAHLNLHINSLELGDSAVYFCASSLRTSGRNTGELFFGEGSRLTVL.

About this clonotype itself: A far larger clone is off by one base, so a read error is likely. CDR3 in amino acids: CASSLAGGDNEQYF. The DNA of the CDR3 is TGTGCCAGCAGCTTAGCGGGAGGAGACAATGAGCAGTACTTC. V and J are TRBV7-9 and TRBJ2-7; possible D gene TRBD2, 6 bases. V lost 0 bases, J lost 7 bases, and 13 bases lay in between. This CDR3 region has 14 residues. CDR1 and CDR2 from the germline V gene are SEHNR and FQNEAQ (reference sequence).

Many counts were recorded for this clonotype. J is TRBJ1-1 and V is TRBV18; D perhaps matches TRBD1 (6 bases). CDR3 length: 15 amino acids. V dropped 3 bases and J dropped 1 base, with 12 bases sitting between them. Germline V lookup: CDR1 KGHSH, CDR2 LQKENI. As DNA, the CDR3 is TGTGCCAGCTCACCGATGGGACAAACGAACACTGAAGCTTTCTTT. Translation gives CASSPMGQTNTEAFF.

This clonotype was seen ten or more times. This rearrangement joins TRBV27 to TRBJ2-1; 8 bases line up with TRBD1. With V trimmed by 6 bases and J by 4 bases, 5 bases remained unmatched. CDR1 and CDR2 from the germline V gene are MNHEY and SMNVEV (reference sequence). The CDR3 sequence is 14 residues long. The CDR3 DNA is TGTGCCAGCAGCATGACAGGGGCTTACAATGAGCAGTTCTTC. As protein: CASSMTGAYNEQFF.

Ten or more counts support this clonotype. CDR3 protein: CSARAGRSFYEQYF. The CDR3 coding sequence is TGCAGTGCTAGAGCGGGACGAAGCTTCTACGAGCAGTACTTC. This rearrangement joins TRBV20-1 to TRBJ2-7; D possibly uses TRBD1 or TRBD2 (5 bases each). This CDR3 is built from 14 residues. Trimming took off 1 base at V and 3 bases at J, with 13 bases between the two ends. Germline V CDR1 and CDR2: DFQATT, SNEGSKA (reference sequence).

As to this clonotype: With a much larger clone just one base away, this may be a read error. This chain connects TRBV7-2 to TRBJ2-4; D call uncertain. This CDR3 is 16 amino acids long. Germline loops: CDR1 SGHTA, CDR2 FQGNSA. Trimming removed 2 bases from V and 3 bases from J, with 14 bases in between. Here the CDR3 DNA reads TGTGCCAGCAGCTTAATTCCCGGCTTTCACAAAAACATTCAGTACTTC. Its protein product is CASSLIPGFHKNIQYF.

This clonotype was found many times. The CDR3 loop reads CASSSGWGADTQYF. In DNA form, the CDR3 reads TGTGCCAGCAGTTCCGGTTGGGGCGCCGATACGCAGTATTTT. The J gene is TRBJ2-3, the V gene TRBV7-6, with D tentatively TRBD1 (5 bases). Deletions cut 6 bases from V and 6 bases from J, with 16 bases between. The CDR3 consists of 14 residues. The V gene's germline CDR1 is SGHVS and CDR2 FNYEAQ.

The gene calls are TRBV20-1 and TRBJ2-7; the match to TRBD2 covers 7 bases. Losses at the gene ends were 4 bases for V and 7 bases for J; bases not matched to a gene: 10. Germline values: CDR1 DFQATT, CDR2 SNEGSKA (reference sequence). The CDR3 is 13 residues long. The DNA for the CDR3 is TGCAGTGCTACTACTAGCGTTAAGGGAGAGCAGTACTTC. It encodes CSATTSVKGEQYF.

This clonotype appeared many times. The chain recombines TRBV12-5 with TRBJ2-7; D unclear. The length of the CDR3 is 11 residues. Deletions cut 5 bases from V and 5 bases from J, with 7 bases between. The germline gives CDR1 LGHNT, CDR2 FRNRAP. The CDR3 is CASGPAHEQYF. CDR3 coding DNA: TGTGCTAGTGGTCCCGCGCACGAGCAGTACTTC. Together with reference TRBV12-5 and TRBJ2-7, the CDR3 gives the full variable domain: DARVTQTPRHKVTEMGQEVTMRCQPILGHNTVFWYRQTMMQGLELLAYFRNRAPLDDSGMPKDRFSAEMPDATLATLKIQPSEPRDSAVYFCASGPAHEQYFGPGTRLTVT.

In regard to this clonotype: Given a far larger clone just one base away, this is likely a sequencing read error. J is TRBJ2-7 and V is TRBV4-3; the match to TRBD1 covers 8 bases. This CDR3 comprises 14 residues. The V segment lost 4 bases and the J segment 4 bases; nucleotides outside the gene matches: 6. Germline V CDR1 and CDR2: LGHNA, YSLEER. The CDR3 sequence: CASSRDRRGYEQYF. In DNA, the CDR3 is TGCGCCAGCAGCCGGGACAGGCGTGGGTACGAGCAGTACTTC.

In this sample, this clonotype turned up many times. The V gene is TRBV7-9, the J gene TRBJ2-1, with a possible D match to TRBD1 (6 bases). CDR3 length: 13 amino acids. Trimming pared 3 bases from V and 8 bases from J, leaving 11 bases between. Per the germline V gene, CDR1 is SEHNR and CDR2 is FQNEAQ (reference sequence). Here the CDR3 reads CASSFTGFDEQFF. CDR3 nucleotides: TGTGCCAGCAGCTTCACAGGGTTTGATGAGCAGTTCTTC.

Turning to this clonotype: One base separates it from a far larger clone, so it is likely a read error. The rearrangement uses TRBV6-6 and TRBJ2-7; D is unclear. The V gene lost 6 bases and the J gene lost 1 base, with 10 bases spanning the gap. Germline V CDR1 and CDR2: MNHNY, SVGAGI (reference sequence). The CDR3 runs to 13 residues. In nucleotides, the CDR3 is TGTGCCAGCAGACATGGCCCATCCTACGAGCAGTACTTC. As protein: CASRHGPSYEQYF.